This T cell receptor (beta chain) was documented in a study of beta chain features in type 1 diabetes. Researchers reported sorting CD4+ naive, central memory, regulatory and stem cell-like memory cells via CD45RO/CCR7/CD25/CD127/CD95/CD27. Expressed TCRB transcripts were sequenced after all isolated RNA was converted to cDNA. TCRdb's copy holds only in-frame clones and misses some; the assay was immunoSEQ multiplex PCR. The sample has approximately 60,000 clones, approximately 62% seen once. The sequenced sample was Tregs from blood. The clonotype comes from a young woman in good health.

The CDR3 here is CASSGAAGTSRYNEQFF. In nucleotides, the CDR3 is TGTGCCAGCAGTGGGGCAGCCGGGACTAGCCGGTACAATGAGCAGTTCTTC. The J gene is TRBJ2-1, the V gene TRBV27, with 9 bases matching TRBD2. The CDR3 runs 17 residues. Losses at the gene ends were 5 bases for V and 4 bases for J; bases not matched to a gene: 12. The germline gives CDR1 MNHEY, CDR2 SMNVEV (reference sequence).